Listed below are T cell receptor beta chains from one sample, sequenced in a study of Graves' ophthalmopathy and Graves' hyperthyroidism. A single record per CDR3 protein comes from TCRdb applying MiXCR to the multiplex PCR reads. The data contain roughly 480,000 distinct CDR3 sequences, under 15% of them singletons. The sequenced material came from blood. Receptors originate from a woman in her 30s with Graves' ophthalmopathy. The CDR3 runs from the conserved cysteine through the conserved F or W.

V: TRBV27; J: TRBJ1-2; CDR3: CASGMTGTYGYTF
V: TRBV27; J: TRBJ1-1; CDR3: CASRTGASEAFF
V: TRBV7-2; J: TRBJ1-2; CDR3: CASSSQVWDGYTF
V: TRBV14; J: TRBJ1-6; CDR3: CASSQLALLGSPLHF
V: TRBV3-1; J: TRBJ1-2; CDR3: CASSQGGTANYGYTF
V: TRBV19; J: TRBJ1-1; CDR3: CASSIPSEGGAFF
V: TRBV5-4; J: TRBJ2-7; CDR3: CASSPETKDYEQYF
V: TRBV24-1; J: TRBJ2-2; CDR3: CATSDLRETFGLTGELFF
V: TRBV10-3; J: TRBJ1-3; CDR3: CAISDPSALGSGNTIYF
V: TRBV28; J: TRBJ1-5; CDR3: CASRTPEARNQPQHF
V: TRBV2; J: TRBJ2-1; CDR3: CASSGLPGHSPYNEQFF
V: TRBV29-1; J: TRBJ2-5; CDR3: CSVEFGLLETQYF
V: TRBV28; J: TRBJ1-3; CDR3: CASSLQGASGNTIYF
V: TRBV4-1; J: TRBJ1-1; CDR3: CASSGHFGNTEAFF
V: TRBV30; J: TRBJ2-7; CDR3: CAWSVFPPGNDEQYF
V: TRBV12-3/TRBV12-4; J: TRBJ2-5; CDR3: CASTVTPQETQYF
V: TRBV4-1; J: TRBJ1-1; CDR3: CASTPDGTEAFF
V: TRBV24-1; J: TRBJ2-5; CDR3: CATSASGTQETQYF